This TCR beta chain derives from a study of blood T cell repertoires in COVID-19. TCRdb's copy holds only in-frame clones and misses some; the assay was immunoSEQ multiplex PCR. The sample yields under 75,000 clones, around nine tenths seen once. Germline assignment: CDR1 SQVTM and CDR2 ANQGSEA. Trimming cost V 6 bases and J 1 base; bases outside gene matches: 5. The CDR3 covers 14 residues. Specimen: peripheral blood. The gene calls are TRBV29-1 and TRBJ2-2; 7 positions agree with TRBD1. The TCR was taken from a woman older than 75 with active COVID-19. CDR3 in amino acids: CSVNRGLNTGELFF. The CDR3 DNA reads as TGCAGCGTGAACAGGGGTTTGAACACCGGGGAGCTGTTTTTT.